This T cell receptor beta chain stems from a study of T cell changes during pregnancy in multiple sclerosis. Generated by immunoSEQ multiplex PCR, the TCRdb table keeps only in-frame clones and is missing some. The profile shows about 21,000 clones, around 85% of them singletons. V gave up 3 bases and J gave up 3 bases, with 6 bases separating them. CDR3 length: 12 residues. Germline V CDR1 and CDR2: MNHNS, SASEGT. This receptor was taken from a female donor in good health, enrolled as a control in a pregnancy study. The sample consisted of CD8+ T cells from peripheral blood mononuclear cells, taken after pregnancy. V gene TRBV6-1 combines with J gene TRBJ2-7; D remains unclear. CDR3 nucleotides: TGTGCCAGCAGTGACGTCAGCTACGAGCAGTACTTC. It is translated as CASSDVSYEQYF.